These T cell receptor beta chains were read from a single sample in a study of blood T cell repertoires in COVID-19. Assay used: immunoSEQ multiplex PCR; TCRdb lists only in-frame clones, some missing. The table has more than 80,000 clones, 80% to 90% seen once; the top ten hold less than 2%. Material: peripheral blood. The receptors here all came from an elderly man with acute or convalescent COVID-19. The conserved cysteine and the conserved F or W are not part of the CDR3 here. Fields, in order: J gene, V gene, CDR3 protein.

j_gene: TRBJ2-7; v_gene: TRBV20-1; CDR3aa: SASRASGSPRWY
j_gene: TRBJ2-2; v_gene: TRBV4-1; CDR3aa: ASSQELLAGGELF
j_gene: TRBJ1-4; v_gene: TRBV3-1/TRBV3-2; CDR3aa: ASSLWTERNEKLF
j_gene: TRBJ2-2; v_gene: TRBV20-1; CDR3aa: SASSYGELF
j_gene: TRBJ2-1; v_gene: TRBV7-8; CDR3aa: ASSLGRTSGKDEQF
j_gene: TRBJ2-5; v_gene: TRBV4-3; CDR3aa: ASSQAQGAQETQY
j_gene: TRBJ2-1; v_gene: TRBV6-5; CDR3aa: ASSYSGGRANNEQF
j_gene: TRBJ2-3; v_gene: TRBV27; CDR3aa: ASRHWSVAASTDTQY
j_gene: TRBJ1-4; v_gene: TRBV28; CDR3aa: ASSPGQGAGEKLF
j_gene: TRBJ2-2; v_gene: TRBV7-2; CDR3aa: ASSLVPAGGPTNTGELF
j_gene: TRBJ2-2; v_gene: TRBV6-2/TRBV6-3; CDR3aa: ASSLFTPNTGELF
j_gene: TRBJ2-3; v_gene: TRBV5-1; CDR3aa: ASSLDGRGGGTDTQY
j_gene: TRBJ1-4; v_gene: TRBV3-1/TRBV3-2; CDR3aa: ASSRHTGGSNEKLF
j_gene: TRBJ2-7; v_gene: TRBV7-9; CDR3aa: ASSSRTSGSYEQY
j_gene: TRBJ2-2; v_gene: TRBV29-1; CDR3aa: SVDWQGGNTGELF
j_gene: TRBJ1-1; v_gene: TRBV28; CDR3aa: ASRSPQGRYTEAF
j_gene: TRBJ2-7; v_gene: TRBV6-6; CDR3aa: ASTINPRYYEQY